The 26 T cell receptor beta chains below come from one sample, sequenced in a study of blood T cell repertoires in COVID-19. Using immunoSEQ multiplex PCR, the repertoire was profiled, and TCRdb retains in-frame clones only, with some absent. The repertoire has 50,000 to 75,000 clones, about 90% of them found once; the top ten carry approximately 5.1%. Material for sequencing was peripheral blood. These receptors all come from an elderly man in a cohort sampled during active COVID-19.

The J gene is TRBJ1-1, the V gene TRBV29-1; D is possibly TRBD1 (5 bases). V lost 4 bases to trimming and J lost 11 bases, with 20 bases between them. The germline gives CDR1 SQVTM, CDR2 ANQGSEA. The CDR3 loop spans 13 amino acids. The CDR3 sequence: CSVGGDGGGMAFF. The CDR3 nucleotides read TGCAGCGTTGGAGGGGACGGGGGGGGAATGGCTTTCTTT. The full variable domain, rest sourced from reference TRBV29-1 and TRBJ1-1, is SAVISQKPSRDICQRGTSLTIQCQVDSQVTMMFWYRQQPGQSLTLIATANQGSEATYESGFVIDKFPISRPNLTFSTLTVSNMSPEDSSIYLCSVGGDGGGMAFFGQGTRLTVV.

This clone was seen a single time. This chain links TRBV7-8 with TRBJ2-7; 8 bases align to TRBD2. Germline lookup yields CDR1 SGHVS and CDR2 FQNEAQ. V lost 5 bases to trimming and J lost 1 base; unmatched junction nucleotides: 7. This CDR3 has 15 residues. CDR3 amino acids: CASSPAGVRSYEQYF. The CDR3 nucleotides are TGTGCCAGCAGCCCAGCGGGAGTTAGGTCCTACGAGCAGTACTTC.

V and J are TRBV6-4 and TRBJ2-1; possibly TRBD2 for D (5 bases). V lost 0 bases and J lost 0, with 9 bases in between. Germline CDR1 MRHNA, CDR2 SNTAGT. The CDR3 has 16 residues. The CDR3 loop is CASSDSYGVSYNEQFF. The CDR3 nucleotides are TGTGCCAGCAGTGACTCATACGGGGTCTCCTACAATGAGCAGTTCTTC.

The gene calls are TRBV14 and TRBJ2-2; D is ambiguous. Germline CDR1 is SGHDN and CDR2 is FVKESK. This CDR3 comprises 14 residues. V lost 1 base, J lost 4 bases, and 7 bases lay in between. The CDR3 region is CASSQGLVTGELFF. Written as DNA, the CDR3 is TGTGCCAGCAGCCAAGGGCTCGTCACCGGGGAGCTGTTTTTT.

In DNA form, the CDR3 reads TGTGCCAGCAGCCCTACCCCTGCAACTAATGAAAAACTGTTTTTT. Translation gives CASSPTPATNEKLFF. This chain joins TRBV5-6 and TRBJ1-4; no definite D call. V was clipped by 4 bases and J by 0 bases, with 10 bases between them. The CDR3 runs to 15 residues. From germline, CDR1 is SGHDT and CDR2 YYEEEE.

The CDR3 region has the DNA TGCGCCAGCAGCCAAAGCGGAGGCACAGATACGCAGTATTTT. It encodes CASSQSGGTDTQYF. The J gene is TRBJ2-3, the V gene TRBV5-1, with D perhaps matching TRBD2 (5 bases). This CDR3 is built from 14 residues. Trimming took 4 bases from V and 1 from J, leaving 10 bases between them. Germline assignment: CDR1 SGHRS and CDR2 YFSETQ.

V gene TRBV18 combines with J gene TRBJ1-5; D is ambiguous. The ends were cut back, 0 bases at V and 1 base at J, with 7 bases in the middle. The CDR3 loop spans 15 amino acids. In germline, CDR1 is KGHSH, CDR2 LQKENI. The DNA for the CDR3 is TGTGCCAGCTCACCACCGGCAGTCAGCAATCAGCCCCAGCATTTT. This gives the protein CASSPPAVSNQPQHF. Full variable domain (outside the CDR3, taken from reference TRBV18 and TRBJ1-5): NAGVMQNPRHLVRRRGQEARLRCSPMKGHSHVYWYRQLPEEGLKFMVYLQKENIIDESGMPKERFSAEFPKEGPSILRIQQVVRGDSAAYFCASSPPAVSNQPQHFGDGTRLSIL.

V gene TRBV9 combines with J gene TRBJ1-3, with D possibly matching TRBD1 (5 bases). This CDR3 region has 19 residues. Trimming cost V 4 bases and J 0 bases, with 23 bases left between them. CDR1 and CDR2 from the germline V gene are SGDLS and YYNGEE. The CDR3 coding sequence is TGTGCCAGCAGCCTCACCCTGCTTAATCAGGGAAACTCTGGAAACACCATATATTTT. Its translation: CASSLTLLNQGNSGNTIYF.

This rearrangement joins TRBV30 to TRBJ1-4; weak D call: TRBD1 (5 bases). Trimming removed 3 bases from V and 6 bases from J, with 8 bases in between. The CDR3 has 12 amino acids. Germline values: CDR1 GTSNPN, CDR2 SVGIG (reference sequence). The CDR3 here is CAWSWGDEKLFF. CDR3 nucleotide sequence: TGTGCCTGGAGCTGGGGGGATGAAAAACTGTTTTTT.

The chain carries TRBV25-1 and TRBJ1-4; D perhaps matches TRBD1 (6 bases). The germline V gene encodes CDR1 MGHDK and CDR2 SYGVNS. The CDR3 is made up of 16 amino acids. The V and J ends lost 0 bases and 4 bases respectively, with 12 bases between them. CDR3 loop: CASSEYGQLINEKLFF. In DNA form, the CDR3 reads TGTGCCAGCAGTGAATATGGACAGCTTATTAATGAAAAACTGTTTTTT. The whole variable domain, filled in from reference TRBV25-1 and TRBJ1-4, reads EADIYQTPRYLVIGTGKKITLECSQTMGHDKMYWYQQDPGMELHLIHYSYGVNSTEKGDLSSESTVSRIRTEHFPLTLESARPSHTSQYLCASSEYGQLINEKLFFGSGTQLSVL.

V and J are TRBV15 and TRBJ1-3; D gene ambiguous. The CDR3 is 15 residues long. Looked up from germline, CDR1 is LNHNV and CDR2 is YYDKDF (reference sequence). Trimming removed 0 bases from V and 0 bases from J, with 6 bases in between. CDR3 amino acids: CATSREAYSGNTIYF. In nucleotides, the CDR3 is TGTGCCACCAGCAGAGAGGCTTACTCTGGAAACACCATATATTTT.

This chain links TRBV5-1 with TRBJ1-5; D not certain. The CDR3 contains 14 residues. The germline V gene has CDR1 SGHRS and CDR2 YFSETQ. Trimming cost V 4 bases and J 0 bases, with 8 bases left between them. The CDR3 DNA is TGCGCCAGCAGCCCGAGTAATAGCAATCAGCCCCAGCATTTT. Residues: CASSPSNSNQPQHF.

In its sample, this clone was seen a few times. This chain uses TRBV5-6 with TRBJ1-2; 7 nucleotides align to TRBD1. The CDR3 has 13 residues. After removal of 4 bases from V and 4 bases from J, the junction contained 4 bases not matched to a gene. The V gene's germline CDR1 is SGHDT and CDR2 YYEEEE. CDR3 sequence (DNA): TGTGCCAGCAGCCCGGGACAGCTCTATGGCTACACCTTC. It specifies CASSPGQLYGYTF.

The table lists this clone with a count of one. The rearrangement links TRBV5-6 to TRBJ2-3; 7 positions agree with TRBD1. The germline CDR1 and CDR2 sequences are SGHDT and YYEEEE. The CDR3 is made up of 13 amino acids. V was pared by 4 bases and J by 12 bases, with 11 bases of the junction left unmatched. Written as DNA, the CDR3 is TGTGCCAGCAGCACCTGGACAGGCTTAAATCAGTATTTT. This translates into CASSTWTGLNQYF.

The chain has TRBV5-1 and TRBJ2-1, with 9 nucleotides matching TRBD2. This CDR3 contains 17 residues. Germline CDR1 is SGHRS and CDR2 is YFSETQ. Trimming took 0 bases from V and 0 from J; bases not matched to a gene: 4. The CDR3 spells CASSLASGTISYNEQFF. The CDR3 coding sequence is TGCGCCAGCAGCTTGGCTAGCGGGACGATCTCCTACAATGAGCAGTTCTTC.

V gene TRBV5-5 combines with J gene TRBJ1-1; D uncertain. The CDR3 contains 12 residues. The germline CDR1 and CDR2 sequences are SGHKS and YYEKEE (reference sequence). V was trimmed by 4 bases and J by 1 base, leaving 5 bases between them. In nucleotides, the CDR3 is TGTGCCAGCAGCGCGCAGAACACTGAAGCTTTCTTT. As protein: CASSAQNTEAFF.

This chain connects TRBV5-4 to TRBJ1-1; D call uncertain. This CDR3 is 14 amino acids long. Germline loops: CDR1 SGHNT, CDR2 YYREEE (reference sequence). V dropped 4 bases and J dropped 1 base, with 11 bases sitting between them. The CDR3 protein is CASSGEVKNTEAFF. CDR3 nucleotides: TGTGCCAGCAGCGGAGAGGTTAAGAACACTGAAGCTTTCTTT.

V usage is TRBV27 and J usage is TRBJ2-1; TRBD2 agrees at 8 bases. Germline lookup yields CDR1 MNHEY and CDR2 SMNVEV (reference sequence). V lost 6 bases to trimming and J lost 9 bases; unmatched junction nucleotides: 16. The CDR3 spans 16 residues. CDR3 bases: TGTGCCAGCAGCTTACTACCCTTCGGGGGGGGTGGTGAGCAGTTCTTC. It yields the protein CASSLLPFGGGGEQFF.

The CDR3 DNA reads as TGTGCCAGCAGTTACTCGGGAGGGAACACCATATATTTT. Its protein is CASSYSGGNTIYF. This sequence joins TRBV6-2 or TRBV6-3 and TRBJ1-3; no definite D call. The CDR3 loop spans 13 amino acids. CDR1 is MNHEY and CDR2 is SVGEGT in the germline V gene. V shed 0 bases and J shed 7 bases, with 7 bases lying between them.

The rearrangement links TRBV3-1 (or the pseudogene TRBV3-2) to TRBJ2-5; 8 bases are a match to TRBD2. The CDR3 length is 16 residues. Germline CDR1 reads LGHDT; CDR2 reads YNNKEL (reference sequence). V was clipped by 4 bases and J by 2 bases; unmatched bases: 9. CDR3 protein: CASSPGALAVQETQYF. In nucleotides, the CDR3 is TGTGCCAGCAGCCCGGGGGCACTAGCGGTACAAGAGACCCAGTACTTC.

The rearrangement uses TRBV6-5 and TRBJ2-2, with 8 bases fitting TRBD1. V lost 6 bases to trimming and J lost 6 bases; unmatched junction nucleotides: 9. Germline-derived CDR1 and CDR2 are MNHEY and SVGAGI. CDR3 size: 15 residues. The chain's CDR3 is CASRGDRGISGELFF. DNA of the CDR3: TGTGCCAGCAGGGGCGACAGGGGTATATCCGGGGAGCTGTTTTTT.

CDR3 amino acids: CAWSLYGGATYNSPLHF. The CDR3 DNA reads as TGTGCCTGGAGCTTATATGGGGGCGCCACCTATAATTCACCCCTCCACTTT. The chain is built from TRBV30 and TRBJ1-6, with D tentatively TRBD1 (6 bases). Germline CDR1 reads GTSNPN; CDR2 reads SVGIG (reference sequence). The CDR3 is made up of 17 amino acids. Trimming stripped 3 bases from V and 2 bases from J, with 17 bases between.

The chain joins TRBV5-1 to TRBJ1-4; D not resolved. V lost 4 bases, J lost 4 bases, and 11 bases lay in between. The CDR3 length is 14 residues. Per germline, CDR1 SGHRS and CDR2 YFSETQ. The CDR3 DNA reads as TGCGCCAGCAGCGCGGACGGAGGTAATGAAAAACTGTTTTTT. Translation: CASSADGGNEKLFF. The whole variable domain, filled in from reference TRBV5-1 and TRBJ1-4, reads KAGVTQTPRYLIKTRGQQVTLSCSPISGHRSVSWYQQTPGQGLQFLFEYFSETQRNKGNFPGRFSGRQFSNSRSEMNVSTLELGDSALYLCASSADGGNEKLFFGSGTQLSVL.

This chain joins TRBV7-3 and TRBJ1-6; TRBD1 is a possible D gene (5 bases). The CDR3 contains 14 residues. Germline V gene data show CDR1 as SGHTA and CDR2 as FQGTGA. V was pared by 5 bases and J by 5 bases, with 10 bases between. In nucleotides, the CDR3 is TGTGCCAGCAGCCCGCAGGGTAATAATTCACCCCTCCACTTT. This encodes CASSPQGNNSPLHF.

V gene TRBV7-9 combines with J gene TRBJ1-3, with D possibly matching TRBD1 (5 bases). Trimming shortened V by 2 bases and J by 4 bases, and 12 bases separated the two germline ends. From germline, CDR1 is SEHNR and CDR2 FQNEAQ (reference sequence). The CDR3 contains 15 residues. CDR3 sequence: CASSLSRAGGNTIYF. CDR3 in DNA: TGTGCCAGCAGCTTAAGCAGGGCGGGGGGAAACACCATATATTTT. Complete variable domain (other parts from reference TRBV7-9 and TRBJ1-3): DTGVSQNPRHKITKRGQNVTFRCDPISEHNRLYWYRQTLGQGPEFLTYFQNEAQLEKSRLLSDRFSAERPKGSFSTLEIQRTEQGDSAMYLCASSLSRAGGNTIYFGEGSWLTVV.

This sequence joins TRBV27 and TRBJ2-7; TRBD1 aligns across 9 bases. Germline V lookup: CDR1 MNHEY, CDR2 SMNVEV (reference sequence). CDR3 size: 14 residues. The trim removed 3 bases at V and 2 bases at J, leaving 2 bases unmatched. CDR3 DNA: TGTGCCAGCAGTTTGGGACAGGGTGCCTACGAGCAGTACTTC. Its protein is CASSLGQGAYEQYF.